Presented here are 14 T cell receptor beta chains from one specimen sequenced in a study of T cell clusters in autoimmune cytopenias. Multiplex touch-down PCR amplified TRB using TRB-A and TRB-B pools in one tube. TCRdb re-called the multiplex PCR reads, yielding one record per CDR3 amino acid sequence without DNA. This sample's table has nearly 2,000 distinct CDR3 sequences. TRB amplification used approximately 250 ng of peripheral blood genomic DNA. A further study also used this sample, focusing on T cell repertoires in aging, cancer and after chemotherapy.

The material sequenced was peripheral blood. These TCRs come from a human donor in good health.

V gene TRBV5-1 combines with J gene TRBJ2-1; TCRdb's D call, TRBD2, is unchecked because there is no DNA. There are 15 residues in the CDR3. The germline CDR1 and CDR2 sequences are SGHRS and YFSETQ. The CDR3 spells CASSLTGGQGNEQFF.

Considering frequency, this clonotype is medium-sized. V gene TRBV7-9 combines with J gene TRBJ1-4; absent DNA, TCRdb's TRBD1 call cannot be checked. CDR1 and CDR2 (germline): SEHNR, FQNEAQ (reference sequence). The CDR3 length is 15 residues. This CDR3 reads CASSPGSATNEKLFF.

V is TRBV29-1 and J is TRBJ2-2; TCRdb picks TRBD1, but there is no DNA to check that call. Germline CDR1 is SQVTM and CDR2 is ANQGSEA. The length of the CDR3 is 16 residues. CDR3 sequence reads: CSVGGPDRGFTGELFF.

V and J are TRBV21-1 and TRBJ2-7; TCRdb returns TRBD1, unconfirmable since there is no DNA. TRBV21-1 is a recognized pseudogene. This CDR3 contains 17 residues. The CDR3 loop reads CASSNSSWGAISYEQYF.

This clonotype is called medium-sized based on its frequency. The V call is TRBV20-1, the J call TRBJ1-2; TCRdb names TRBD1, which stays unverified in the absence of DNA. This CDR3 region has 12 residues. Germline CDR1 DFQATT, CDR2 SNEGSKA (reference sequence). The CDR3: CSARQDDYGYTF.

This clonotype is identified as medium-sized from frequency. The rearrangement links TRBV5-6 to TRBJ2-5. The CDR3 covers 13 residues. Germline loops: CDR1 SGHDT, CDR2 YYEEEE. The CDR3 spells CASSLRFSETQYF.

Considering frequency, this clonotype is medium-sized. V usage is TRBV6-1 and J usage is TRBJ1-1. The germline V gene has CDR1 MNHNS and CDR2 SASEGT. The CDR3 contains 15 residues. CDR3 in amino acids: CASTEERFKDTEAFF.

By frequency, this clonotype is medium-sized (0.01 to 0.1%). V usage is TRBV30 and J usage is TRBJ1-1; the D gene TCRdb calls, TRBD1, cannot be checked with no DNA. The CDR3 is 13 amino acids. Germline V lookup: CDR1 GTSNPN, CDR2 SVGIG (reference sequence). The CDR3 loop reads CASTGQLGAEAFF.

The chain uses TRBV4-1 and TRBJ2-3. Germline loops: CDR1 MGHRA, CDR2 YSYEKL. There are 16 residues in the CDR3. CDR3 amino acids: CASSQASGSSTDTQYF.

Frequency places this clonotype as medium-sized (0.01 to 0.1%). This rearrangement joins TRBV19 to TRBJ1-2; no DNA is available, so the TRBD1 call from TCRdb remains unchecked. CDR1 LNHDA and CDR2 SQIVND come from the germline V gene (reference sequence). The CDR3 runs 15 residues. CDR3 loop: CASHFRGSGWDGYTF.

V is TRBV14 and J is TRBJ2-1; TCRdb outputs TRBD2, but without DNA this stays unchecked. The CDR3 is made up of 17 amino acids. Germline V gene data show CDR1 as SGHDN and CDR2 as FVKESK. The CDR3 here is CASSRPRLAGKGDEQFF.

By frequency, this clonotype registers medium-sized. The rearrangement links TRBV6-1 to TRBJ2-7; the TRBD1 assignment by TCRdb is unverifiable without DNA. The CDR3 spans 14 residues. Germline V gene lookup returns CDR1 MNHNS and CDR2 SASEGT. The chain's CDR3 is CAIGATGGGYEQYF.

This clonotype is labeled medium-sized based on frequency. V is TRBV18 and J is TRBJ2-3. CDR3 length equals 14 residues. CDR1 is KGHSH, CDR2 LQKENI, per germline. CDR3 protein: CASSPGTTTDTQYF.

Its frequency marks this clonotype as medium-sized. The chain carries TRBV6-2 or TRBV6-3 and TRBJ1-2; TCRdb's D call of TRBD1 is untestable without DNA. Germline V lookup: CDR1 MNHEY, CDR2 SVGEGT. This CDR3 has 14 amino acids. CDR3 sequence reads: CASGNLRASGGYTF.